Listed here is a single TCR beta chain. This specimen belongs to a study of T cell changes during pregnancy in multiple sclerosis. Here immunoSEQ multiplex PCR was the method, and the copy in TCRdb shows in-frame clones only, minus some. This sample has tens of thousands of clones; roughly 92% occur once, and the top ten carry 3.7%. Germline-derived CDR1 and CDR2 are SGHVS and FQNEAQ. The CDR3 consists of 16 residues. Losses at the gene ends were 3 bases for V and 2 bases for J; bases not matched to a gene: 8. The V gene is TRBV7-8, the J gene TRBJ2-3, with TRBD2 matching 7 bases. The clonotype comes from a female donor in good health, enrolled as a control in a pregnancy study. Sequences were derived from peripheral blood, sampled after pregnancy. The CDR3 reads CASSFFRGRNTDTQYF. In nucleotides, the CDR3 is TGTGCCAGCAGCTTTTTCCGCGGGAGAAACACAGATACGCAGTATTTT.